These T cell receptor beta chains were read from a single sample in a study of T-cell reconstitution after alpha-beta-depleted transplantation in children. TCRdb called the PCR reads again in MiXCR, with one record for every CDR3 protein. The table shows approximately 640,000 distinct CDR3 sequences, with approximately 15% occurring only once. The sample here was PBMCs from the stem cell graft donor, taken from the stem cell graft. Receptor source: a human donor who donated a stem cell graft to a child with acute myeloid leukemia. CDR3s include the opening cysteine and the closing phenylalanine or tryptophan. A D gene is named only where the DNA matches it firmly. Clone size is shown for a subset of rows, as once, few, many or a class of expanded clone.

clone_size | j_call | v_call | d_call | cdr3_nt | cdr3_aa
NA | TRBJ2-1 | TRBV6-5 | TRBD2 | TGTGCCAGCAGTTACAAAAGCGGGGGGGCCCCAAATGAGCAGTTCTTC | CASSYKSGGAPNEQFF
NA | TRBJ2-5 | TRBV20-1 | NA | TGCAGTGCCCGAGGGGGGGCATGGGAGACCCAGTACTTC | CSARGGAWETQYF
many | TRBJ1-2 | TRBV6-5 | TRBD1 | TGTGCCAGCAGACCTCCGGGACAGCGATCCTATGGCTACACCTTC | CASRPPGQRSYGYTF
many | TRBJ1-6 | TRBV20-1 | NA | TGCAGTGCACAAAGGACAGAGACCGATAATTCACCCCTCCACTTT | CSAQRTETDNSPLHF
many | TRBJ2-5 | TRBV20-1 | NA | TGCAGTGGGGCGGAACCAAGGGAGACCCAGTACTTC | CSGAEPRETQYF
NA | TRBJ2-7 | TRBV6-1 | TRBD1 | TGTGCCAGCAGTGGATTACAGGGGGCCGGCTCCTACGAGCAGTACTTC | CASSGLQGAGSYEQYF
many | TRBJ1-6 | TRBV5-5 | NA | TGTGCCAGCAGCCTAAGACCGGATTCACCCCTCCACTTT | CASSLRPDSPLHF
many | TRBJ2-5 | TRBV20-1 | NA | TGCAGTGCTACGCTGGGTGTTAGTCTTCTCTTC | CSATLGVSLLF
NA | TRBJ2-7 | TRBV7-2 | NA | TGTGCCAGCAGCCGGCAACTGAGCTCCTACGAGCAGTACTTC | CASSRQLSSYEQYF
many | TRBJ1-1 | TRBV20-1 | TRBD1 | TGCAGTGCGCACAGGGGTTGGGGCACTGAAGCTTTCTTT | CSAHRGWGTEAFF
few | TRBJ2-7 | TRBV11-2 | NA | TGTGCCAGCAGCCCAAGTTTCGGGACAACTTGGGGCCAACGCGCTTACGAGCAGTACTTC | CASSPSFGTTWGQRAYEQYF
many | TRBJ1-3 | TRBV20-1 | TRBD1 | TGCAGTGCTAGAGGCCTACCGGGGACAGACTCTGGAAACACCATATATTTT | CSARGLPGTDSGNTIYF
many | TRBJ2-1 | TRBV5-6 | NA | TGTGCCAGCAGCACCCCACAGGGGAGGCCTTACAATGAGCAGTTCTTC | CASSTPQGRPYNEQFF
many | TRBJ1-1 | TRBV20-1 | NA | TGCAGTGCTAGTAAGCCCAGGGCGGGGGGAAACACTGAAGCTTTCTTT | CSASKPRAGGNTEAFF
NA | TRBJ2-5 | TRBV5-1 | NA | TGCGCCAGCAGCGTGAACTCCCCAGGACGGGAGACCCAGTACTTC | CASSVNSPGRETQYF
many | TRBJ1-1 | TRBV7-2 | NA | TGTGCCAGCAGCTTAGCGACAGGACGGGTCACTGAAGCTTTCTTT | CASSLATGRVTEAFF
many | TRBJ2-2 | TRBV29-1 | NA | TGCAGCGAGAGACCCAGGGGCGGGGAGCTGTTTTTT | CSERPRGGELFF
few | TRBJ1-1 | TRBV12-3/TRBV12-4 | NA | TGTGCCAGCAGTTCGAACAGGGCGAACACTGAAGCTTTCTTT | CASSSNRANTEAFF
NA | TRBJ1-5 | TRBV12-3/TRBV12-4 | NA | TGTGCCAGCAGTTTACAGAGGGATCAGCCCCAGCATTTT | CASSLQRDQPQHF
few | TRBJ1-6 | TRBV5-1 | NA | TGCGCCAGCAGCTTCGACAGGAATAATTCACCCCTCCACTTT | CASSFDRNNSPLHF
many | TRBJ2-5 | TRBV5-5 | NA | TGTGCCAGCAGCTGGAAAGGGGTAGGGGGAGAGACCCAGTACTTC | CASSWKGVGGETQYF
few | TRBJ1-1 | TRBV20-1 | NA | TGCAGTGCTAGAGATAAGACAGGGAACACTGAAGCTTTCTTT | CSARDKTGNTEAFF
NA | TRBJ2-5 | TRBV29-1 | NA | TGCAGCGTTGGACAGTCAGAGACCCAGTACTTC | CSVGQSETQYF
many | TRBJ1-5 | TRBV20-1 | NA | TGCAGTGCTAGGGATCAGGACCAGCCCCAGCATTTT | CSARDQDQPQHF
NA | TRBJ2-1 | TRBV4-1 | NA | TGCGCCAGCAGCCAAGATCAGGGGAATGAGCAGTTCTTC | CASSQDQGNEQFF
few | TRBJ1-2 | TRBV25-1 | NA | TGTGCCAGCAGTCCCTCGGGGACCGGACCGCTCCATGGCTACACCTTC | CASSPSGTGPLHGYTF
few | TRBJ2-2 | TRBV20-1 | TRBD1 | TGCAGTGCTAGACAGACAGGGTACGGGGAGCTGTTTTTT | CSARQTGYGELFF
many | TRBJ1-2 | TRBV5-1 | TRBD1 | TGCGCCAGCACCGGGACAGGGGGCGGTGGCTATGGCTACACCTTC | CASTGTGGGGYGYTF
few | TRBJ2-5 | TRBV10-3 | NA | TGTGCCATCAGTGGCCGGGGAGGAGAAGAGACCCAGTACTTC | CAISGRGGEETQYF
few | TRBJ1-4 | TRBV4-3 | NA | TGCGCCAGCAGCCATTCCGAGAGGGGTGGAAGGAAAAAACTGTTTTTT | CASSHSERGGRKKLFF
NA | TRBJ2-4 | TRBV5-6 | NA | TGTGCCAGCAGCCTTCCCAGGGCAAACATTCAGTACTTC | CASSLPRANIQYF
few | TRBJ2-1 | TRBV6-1 | TRBD1 | TGTGCCAGCCTCCGGGGACAGAGCTACAATGAGCAGTTCTTC | CASLRGQSYNEQFF
many | TRBJ1-5 | TRBV12-3/TRBV12-4 | TRBD1 | TGTGCCAGCAGTTCACAGGGGGCTTCTTTCAATCAGCCCCAGCATTTT | CASSSQGASFNQPQHF
few | TRBJ2-5 | TRBV5-1 | TRBD2 | TGCGCCAGCAGCTTTTTACCGCTACGGACTAGCGGTCGGGAGACCCAGTACTTC | CASSFLPLRTSGRETQYF
many | TRBJ2-1 | TRBV6-2/TRBV6-3 | TRBD1 | TGTGCCAGCAGTGTGACAGGGACCTACAATGAGCAGTTCTTC | CASSVTGTYNEQFF
many | TRBJ2-4 | TRBV20-1 | NA | TGCAGTGCTAGAGATAGGGGGGTGGCCAAAAACATTCAGTACTTC | CSARDRGVAKNIQYF
many | TRBJ2-7 | TRBV15 | NA | TGTGCCACCAGCAGTGCACGAAGCTCCTACGAGCAGTACTTC | CATSSARSSYEQYF
NA | TRBJ2-1 | TRBV7-2 | TRBD2 | TGTGCCAGCAGACCCTTAGCGGGGGGGCTGTATGAGCAGTTCTTC | CASRPLAGGLYEQFF
many | TRBJ2-1 | TRBV20-1 | TRBD1 | TGCAGTGCTAGAGATGGGACAGGGGCATACAATGAGCAGTTCTTC | CSARDGTGAYNEQFF
NA | TRBJ2-2 | TRBV6-6 | NA | TGTGCCAGCAGTTACATACTAACCGGGGAGCTGTTTTTT | CASSYILTGELFF
many | TRBJ1-4 | TRBV20-1 | NA | TGCAGTGCCTCCGTTGGGGGGGCTGAAGAAAAACTGTTTTTT | CSASVGGAEEKLFF
few | TRBJ2-3 | TRBV5-1 | TRBD2 | TGCGCCAGCAGCTTGGTCGGGACTAGCGGGGGAAGGAATGTAGGAGATACGCAGTATTTT | CASSLVGTSGGRNVGDTQYF
many | TRBJ2-1 | TRBV5-5 | TRBD2 | TGTGCCAGCAGTCGGAGCGGGGGCCTCTACAATGAGCAGTTCTTC | CASSRSGGLYNEQFF
NA | TRBJ1-2 | TRBV5-1 | NA | TGCGCCAGCAGCTTGCGGGCTGGGGGACCCTATGGCTACACCTTC | CASSLRAGGPYGYTF
few | TRBJ2-2 | TRBV4-3 | TRBD2 | TGCGCCAGCAGCCAGGCCCCGGGGGGGAGGTACACCGGGGAGCTGTTTTTT | CASSQAPGGRYTGELFF
NA | TRBJ2-5 | TRBV4-3 | NA | TGCGCCAGCAGCCAAGAAACCACTAGAACGCAGACCCAGTACTTC | CASSQETTRTQTQYF
NA | TRBJ1-1 | TRBV18 | NA | TGTGCCAGCTCACCGGCACCCCTGGGGACTGAAGCTTTCTTT | CASSPAPLGTEAFF
many | TRBJ1-1 | TRBV20-1 | NA | TGCAGTGCCCCCGGGGGGTTGGGGCCCTACAACGCTGAAGCTTTCTTT | CSAPGGLGPYNAEAFF
NA | TRBJ2-6 | TRBV7-8 | NA | TGTGCCAGCAGCTTGGGCCCTTTGGGGGCTGGGGCCAACGTCCTGACTTTC | CASSLGPLGAGANVLTF
few | TRBJ2-5 | TRBV7-2 | NA | TGTGCCAGCAGCGCCACTAGTGCCGGGACCCAGTACTTC | CASSATSAGTQYF
NA | TRBJ1-4 | TRBV5-5 | NA | TGTGCCAGCAGCAGACAGGAGGGGTATGAAAAACTGTTTTTT | CASSRQEGYEKLFF
many | TRBJ1-4 | TRBV20-1 | NA | TGCAGTGCTAGAGCAGGGGAAGGTGAAAAACTGTTTTTT | CSARAGEGEKLFF